The 22 T cell receptor beta chains listed next were all sequenced from one sample in a study of CD8 T cells in Susac syndrome. RNA amounts of about 0.5 to 1 ug underwent reverse transcription with random hexamers. TCRdb reanalysed the immunoSEQ multiplex PCR reads using MiXCR and keeps one entry per CDR3 protein. The repertoire holds about 150,000 distinct CDR3 sequences, with approximately 96% as singletons. Sequenced input: CD8+ T cells from PBMCs. The receptor source for this set is a human donor with multiple sclerosis.

V and J are TRBV6-5 and TRBJ2-7; D gene unclear. V was shortened by 2 bases and J by 2 bases, with 13 bases between the two germline ends. This CDR3 is built from 15 residues. The germline CDR1 and CDR2 sequences are MNHEY and SVGAGI. The CDR3 is CASSYDWGSTYEQYF. CDR3 sequence (DNA): TGTGCCAGCAGTTACGACTGGGGATCGACCTACGAGCAGTACTTC.

This clonotype turned up a few times. The V and J genes are TRBV13 and TRBJ2-3; no clear D gene. The CDR3 is 13 residues long. In germline, CDR1 is PRHDT, CDR2 FYEKMQ (reference sequence). The germline V and J ends were trimmed by 5 bases and 4 bases, with 10 bases remaining between them. In DNA form, the CDR3 reads TGTGCCAGCAGCGACTCGGTCCCAGATACGCAGTATTTT. Amino acid sequence: CASSDSVPDTQYF. The full variable domain, its missing parts supplied by reference TRBV13 and TRBJ2-3, is AAGVIQSPRHLIKEKRETATLKCYPIPRHDTVYWYQQGPGQDPQFLISFYEKMQSDKGSIPDRFSAQQFSDYHSELNMSSLELGDSALYFCASSDSVPDTQYFGPGTRLTVL.

This chain connects TRBV20-1 to TRBJ2-3, with 7 bases matching TRBD2. J gave up 0 bases and V 2 bases, and 14 bases lay outside the gene matches. The CDR3 totals 18 residues. Germline V lookup: CDR1 DFQATT, CDR2 SNEGSKA (reference sequence). CDR3: CSARTPTLLAPSTDTQYF. As DNA, the CDR3 is TGCAGTGCTAGAACCCCTACTCTACTAGCGCCTAGCACAGATACGCAGTATTTT.

The rearrangement links TRBV9 to TRBJ1-6; 7 nucleotides agree with TRBD1. Germline trimming cut 3 bases from V and 5 bases from J; bases unmatched to any gene: 8. In germline, CDR1 is SGDLS, CDR2 YYNGEE. This CDR3 contains 16 residues. The CDR3 DNA is TGTGCCAGCAGCGCCGAGGGGGCTCCAAATAATTCACCCCTCCACTTT. Its translation: CASSAEGAPNNSPLHF.

The V call is TRBV7-8, the J call TRBJ2-7; a weak D match, TRBD2 (6 bases). Germline CDR1 reads SGHVS; CDR2 reads FQNEAQ. This CDR3 is built from 14 residues. Trimming stripped 1 base from V and 4 bases from J, with 11 bases between. CDR3 sequence: CASSLGPGRYEQYF. CDR3 nucleotide sequence: TGTGCCAGCAGCTTAGGACCGGGGAGGTACGAGCAGTACTTC.

The chain joins TRBV7-8 to TRBJ2-3; TRBD1 or TRBD2 may be the D gene (5 bases each). Germline lookup yields CDR1 SGHVS and CDR2 FQNEAQ. V shed 5 bases and J shed 1 base, with 10 bases lying between them. This CDR3 is 14 amino acids long. The CDR3 loop reads CASSTRDRTDTQYF. In DNA, the CDR3 is TGTGCCAGCAGCACCCGGGACCGCACAGATACGCAGTATTTT.

This rearrangement joins TRBV28 to TRBJ2-4; the D gene is possibly TRBD2 (7 bases). Per germline, CDR1 MDHEN and CDR2 SYDVKM. This CDR3 has 12 residues. The V end was cut by 5 bases, the J end by 15 bases, with 17 bases between. The CDR3 sequence: CASSRGGGPGYF. The DNA of the CDR3 is TGTGCCAGCAGTCGGGGCGGGGGCCCGGGGTACTTC.

The rearrangement joins TRBV4-1 to TRBJ2-5; D is unresolved. The CDR3 is 12 residues long. The germline V and J ends were trimmed by 4 bases and 5 bases, with 8 bases remaining between them. The germline gives CDR1 MGHRA, CDR2 YSYEKL. The CDR3 sequence: CASSRVGETQYF. As DNA, the CDR3 is TGCGCCAGCAGCCGGGTTGGGGAGACCCAGTACTTC.

The chain is built from TRBV20-1 and TRBJ2-1, with D unclear. V lost 6 bases, J lost 9 bases, and 9 bases lay in between. Germline CDR1 reads DFQATT; CDR2 reads SNEGSKA (reference sequence). The CDR3 consists of 10 residues. The CDR3 here is CSATFGEQFF. The CDR3 DNA reads as TGCAGTGCCACTTTCGGTGAGCAGTTCTTC.

V gene TRBV13 combines with J gene TRBJ2-7, with 7 bases aligning to TRBD1. The CDR3 covers 12 residues. Germline CDR1 and CDR2: PRHDT and FYEKMQ (reference sequence). V lost 4 bases, J lost 10 bases, and 7 bases stayed unmatched. The CDR3 bases are TGTGCCAGCAGCTCCCGGGACAGCCAACAGTACTTC. It is translated as CASSSRDSQQYF.

The V and J genes are TRBV29-1 and TRBJ2-1; 7 nucleotides agree with TRBD2. The germline V gene encodes CDR1 SQVTM and CDR2 ANQGSEA. The CDR3 is made up of 13 amino acids. V lost 5 bases and J lost 6; bases outside the gene matches: 7. CDR3 loop: CSVSGLAVNEQFF. CDR3 bases: TGCAGCGTTTCAGGTCTAGCGGTCAATGAGCAGTTCTTC.

The sample holds one count of this clonotype. This chain links TRBV29-1 with TRBJ2-1; 10 bases are a match to TRBD2. CDR3 size: 14 residues. After removal of 7 bases from V and 9 bases from J, the junction contained 12 bases not matched to a gene. Germline CDR1 SQVTM, CDR2 ANQGSEA. This CDR3 reads CSAQPPGLATEQFF. DNA for the CDR3: TGCAGCGCCCAACCCCCGGGACTAGCGACTGAGCAGTTCTTC.

The J gene is TRBJ2-5, the V gene TRBV4-1, with TRBD2 as a possible D gene (5 bases). Trimming took 1 base from V and 1 from J, leaving 7 bases between them. CDR3 length equals 14 residues. Germline V gene lookup returns CDR1 MGHRA and CDR2 YSYEKL. CDR3 sequence (DNA): TGCGCCAGCAGCCAAGCGGGATCCCAAGAGACCCAGTACTTC. Its protein product is CASSQAGSQETQYF.

The chain carries TRBV29-1 and TRBJ2-7; 8 bases are shared with TRBD1. Germline V gene lookup returns CDR1 SQVTM and CDR2 ANQGSEA. The CDR3 length is 13 residues. V shed 6 bases, J shed 6 bases, and the junction held 10 bases outside the gene matches. The CDR3 DNA sequence: TGCAGCGTGCTGACAGGGGAGGTGGGCGAGCAGTACTTC. Its protein product is CSVLTGEVGEQYF.

The chain is built from TRBV2 and TRBJ2-1, with TRBD1 identical over 8 bases. The germline CDR1 and CDR2 sequences are SNHLY and FYNNEI. The J segment lost 0 bases and the V segment lost 6 bases, leaving 7 bases of the junction unmatched. The CDR3 covers 16 residues. CDR3 sequence reads: CASSLRTGSSYNEQFF. The CDR3 DNA sequence: TGTGCCAGCAGCCTTCGGACAGGGAGCTCCTACAATGAGCAGTTCTTC.

The V and J genes are TRBV15 and TRBJ2-3; D ambiguous. Looked up from germline, CDR1 is LNHNV and CDR2 is YYDKDF (reference sequence). This CDR3 has 14 amino acids. Trimming cost V 2 bases and J 4 bases, with 10 bases left between them. The CDR3 spells CATSRKGLPDTQYF. In DNA, the CDR3 is TGTGCCACCAGCAGAAAGGGCTTGCCAGATACGCAGTATTTT.

The chain is built from TRBV5-1 and TRBJ2-7, with D maybe TRBD1 (6 bases). Trimming took 3 bases from V and 5 from J, leaving 9 bases between them. From germline, CDR1 is SGHRS and CDR2 YFSETQ. The length of the CDR3 is 12 residues. This CDR3 reads CASSSGEDEQYF. The CDR3 DNA sequence: TGCGCCAGCAGCTCAGGGGAAGACGAGCAGTACTTC.

The chain links TRBV7-9 to TRBJ1-2, with D possibly being TRBD1 (5 bases). Trimming removed 8 bases from V and 3 bases from J, with 13 bases in between. This CDR3 has 13 residues. CDR1 and CDR2 from the germline V gene are SEHNR and FQNEAQ (reference sequence). The CDR3 here is CASSLRGYYGYTF. CDR3 nucleotides: TGTGCCAGCTCTCTAAGGGGATACTATGGCTACACCTTC.

This rearrangement joins TRBV5-6 to TRBJ2-2; TRBD1 aligns across 8 bases. The ends lost 4 bases at V and 3 bases at J; junction bases unmatched: 8. The germline V gene encodes CDR1 SGHDT and CDR2 YYEEEE. This CDR3 region has 16 residues. CDR3: CASSTGQGEDTGELFF. The CDR3 nucleotides are TGTGCCAGCAGCACCGGACAGGGCGAGGACACCGGGGAGCTGTTTTTT.

This chain uses TRBV20-1 with TRBJ2-1; D is perhaps TRBD1 or TRBD2 (6 bases each). The CDR3 spans 14 residues. Per germline, CDR1 DFQATT and CDR2 SNEGSKA (reference sequence). Between the trimmed V and J ends, which lost 4 bases and 7 bases, there was a span of 17 bases. CDR3 sequence reads: CSANLGGPGNEQFF. The DNA of the CDR3 is TGCAGTGCTAATTTAGGGGGGCCGGGGAATGAGCAGTTCTTC.

The J gene is TRBJ1-2, the V gene TRBV30; no clear D. The CDR3 runs to 11 residues. The germline V and J ends were trimmed by 4 bases and 5 bases, with 8 bases remaining between them. CDR1 is GTSNPN, CDR2 SVGIG, per germline (reference sequence). As DNA, the CDR3 is TGTGCCTGGAACGGAGAGTATGGCTACACCTTC. Its translation is CAWNGEYGYTF.

The V and J genes are TRBV12-3 or TRBV12-4 and TRBJ1-5; a weak D match, TRBD1 (6 bases). Deletions cut 3 bases from V and 5 bases from J, with 8 bases between. CDR3 length: 13 amino acids. The CDR3 loop is CASSFRGDQPQHF. The CDR3 coding sequence is TGTGCCAGCAGTTTTAGGGGGGATCAGCCCCAGCATTTT.